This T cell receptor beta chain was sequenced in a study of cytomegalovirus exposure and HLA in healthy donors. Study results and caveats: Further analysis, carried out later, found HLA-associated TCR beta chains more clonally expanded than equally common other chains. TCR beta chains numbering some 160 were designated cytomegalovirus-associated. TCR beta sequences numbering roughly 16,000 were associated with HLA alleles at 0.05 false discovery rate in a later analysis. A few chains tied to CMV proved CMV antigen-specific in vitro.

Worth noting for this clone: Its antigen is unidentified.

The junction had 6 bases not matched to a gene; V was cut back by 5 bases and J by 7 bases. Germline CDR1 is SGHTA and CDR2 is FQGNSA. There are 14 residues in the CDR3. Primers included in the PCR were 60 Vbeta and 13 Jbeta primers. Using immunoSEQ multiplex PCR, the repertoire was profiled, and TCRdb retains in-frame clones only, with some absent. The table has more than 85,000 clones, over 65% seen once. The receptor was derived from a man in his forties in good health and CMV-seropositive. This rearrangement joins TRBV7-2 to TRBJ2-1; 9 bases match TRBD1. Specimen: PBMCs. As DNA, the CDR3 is TGTGCCAGCAGCCTAGACAGGGGGTGGAATGAGCAGTTCTTC. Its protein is CASSLDRGWNEQFF.